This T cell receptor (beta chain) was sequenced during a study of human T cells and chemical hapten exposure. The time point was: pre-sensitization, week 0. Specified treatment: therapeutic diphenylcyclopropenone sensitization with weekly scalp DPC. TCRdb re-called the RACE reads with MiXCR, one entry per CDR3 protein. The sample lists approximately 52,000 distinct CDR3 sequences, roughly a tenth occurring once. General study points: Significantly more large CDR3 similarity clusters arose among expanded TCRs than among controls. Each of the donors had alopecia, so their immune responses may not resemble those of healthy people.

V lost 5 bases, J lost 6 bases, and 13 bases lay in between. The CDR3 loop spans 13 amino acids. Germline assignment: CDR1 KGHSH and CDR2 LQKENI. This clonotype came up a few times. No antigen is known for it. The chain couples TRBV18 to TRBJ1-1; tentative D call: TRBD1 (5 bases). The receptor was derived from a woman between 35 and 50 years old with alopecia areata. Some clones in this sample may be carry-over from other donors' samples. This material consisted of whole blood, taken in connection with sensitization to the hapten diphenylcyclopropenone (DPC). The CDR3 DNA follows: TGTGCCAGCTCAGGTCCCATCAGGGCTGAAGCTTTCTTT. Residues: CASSGPIRAEAFF.